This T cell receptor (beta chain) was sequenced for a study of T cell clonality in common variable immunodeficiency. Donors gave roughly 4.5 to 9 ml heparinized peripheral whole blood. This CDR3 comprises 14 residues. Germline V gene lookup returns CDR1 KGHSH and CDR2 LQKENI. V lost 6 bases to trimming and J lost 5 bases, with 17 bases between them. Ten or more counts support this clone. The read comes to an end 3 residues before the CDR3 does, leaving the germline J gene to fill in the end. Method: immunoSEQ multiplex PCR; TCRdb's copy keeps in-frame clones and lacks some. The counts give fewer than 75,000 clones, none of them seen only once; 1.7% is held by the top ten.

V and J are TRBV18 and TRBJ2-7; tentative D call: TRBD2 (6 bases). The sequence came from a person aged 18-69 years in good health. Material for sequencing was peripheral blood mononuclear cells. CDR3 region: CASSPPAGGDEQYF. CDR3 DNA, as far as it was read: TGTGCCAGCTCCCCGCCCGCAGGCGGGGACGAG.